The table lists the clone carrying this T cell receptor (beta chain) with many counts. This sample stems from a study of T cells in Graves' hyperthyroidism and ophthalmopathy. The CDR3 sequence is 13 residues long. Trimming shortened V by 5 bases and J by 4 bases, and 11 bases separated the two germline ends. Germline lookup yields CDR1 SGHTA and CDR2 FQGTGA. RNA transcripts were the template for amplifying TCR beta CDR3 regions. HTBI primers drove first-round RT-PCR of the TCR CDR3. TCRdb re-called the multiplex PCR reads with MiXCR, one entry per CDR3 protein. This sample yields roughly 740,000 distinct CDR3 sequences, of which about 16% are seen a single time; around 7.7% belongs to the top ten.

The source is a man aged 18-30 years with Graves' hyperthyroidism. This chain uses TRBV7-3 with TRBJ1-1; tentatively, D is TRBD1 (5 bases). The sample comprised blood. The CDR3 spells CASSLQGTTEAFF. DNA for the CDR3: TGTGCCAGCAGCCTTCAGGGTACCACTGAAGCTTTCTTT.